Described below is a single TCR beta chain sequence and its context. Its antigen remains unidentified. The PCR used 60 Vbeta and 13 Jbeta primers. Generated by immunoSEQ multiplex PCR, the TCRdb table keeps only in-frame clones and is missing some. The data contain approximately 140,000 clones, just under 65% of them singletons. V was shortened by 4 bases and J by 0 bases, with 13 bases between the two germline ends. The CDR3 extends over 15 amino acids. Germline values: CDR1 MGHRA, CDR2 YSYEKL. The sample belongs to a study of cytomegalovirus exposure and HLA in healthy donors. Study-level background: Sequencing of about 179 million T cells in an earlier analysis found under 120 million unique TCR beta sequences.

Study-wide findings and caveats: The authors considered a cluster of highly shared sequence variants likely to be a sequencing artifact. Testing in vitro showed a few CMV-associated chains specific for CMV antigens.

V is TRBV4-1 and J is TRBJ2-7, with D tentatively TRBD1 (6 bases). Sequencing was performed on PBMCs. The TCR sequence derives from a woman aged 55-70 years in good health and CMV-seropositive. The CDR3 DNA is TGCGCCAGCAGCCCAACCGGGACAAGCTCCTACGAGCAGTACTTC. Amino acid sequence: CASSPTGTSSYEQYF.